The sequence of this T cell receptor (beta chain) was determined in a study of T-cell memory formation after mild COVID-19. Whole-study findings and limits: Specificity for SARS-CoV-2 was not confirmed among the second-wave clones peaking on day 37.

A note on this clonotype: What it binds is not known.

TCRdb re-called the 5' RACE reads with MiXCR, one entry per CDR3 protein. The data hold a few hundred thousand distinct CDR3 sequences, with approximately 10% observed a single time. This TCR was recovered from a man aged 18 to 29 who had mild COVID-19 (a few samples of this study predate the infection). Cell type and time point are not known. Material: PBMCs or a T cell subset sorted from them (not recorded which).

The DNA for the CDR3 is TGTGCCAGCAGCTTTAGGACAGGGGGATCTAACACAGATACGCAGTATTTT. The encoded protein is CASSFRTGGSNTDTQYF. The chain combines TRBV7-2 with TRBJ2-3, with TRBD1 matching over 10 bases. The CDR3 loop spans 17 amino acids. V lost 3 bases to trimming and J lost 2 bases; unmatched junction nucleotides: 8. CDR1 and CDR2 from the germline V gene are SGHTA and FQGNSA.